Following are 8 T cell receptor beta chains from one sample sequenced in a study of blood T cell repertoires in COVID-19. Sequenced by immunoSEQ multiplex PCR; TCRdb stores in-frame clones only, minus some. The sample shows about 40,000 clones, about 91% of them seen only once. The sample consisted of peripheral blood. The receptors originated from a man in his fifties or sixties with active COVID-19.

This clone was counted once. The chain joins TRBV7-2 to TRBJ1-2; the match to TRBD1 covers 10 bases. The CDR3 runs 16 residues. Trimming cost V 1 base and J 2 bases; bases outside gene matches: 4. The germline CDR1 and CDR2 sequences are SGHTA and FQGNSA. The chain's CDR3 is CASSLVWGQGNYGYTF. The CDR3 nucleotides read TGTGCCAGCAGCTTAGTATGGGGACAGGGGAACTATGGCTACACCTTC.

V gene TRBV7-9 combines with J gene TRBJ1-5; possibly TRBD1 for D (6 bases). From germline, CDR1 is SEHNR and CDR2 FQNEAQ (reference sequence). Trimming pared 3 bases from V and 4 bases from J, leaving 16 bases between. The CDR3 runs 16 residues. CDR3 loop: CASSLGGPLTNQPQHF. The DNA for the CDR3 is TGTGCCAGCAGCTTGGGGGGGCCGTTGACAAATCAGCCCCAGCATTTT. The variable domain in full, with the rest retrieved from reference TRBV7-9 and TRBJ1-5, is DTGVSQNPRHKITKRGQNVTFRCDPISEHNRLYWYRQTLGQGPEFLTYFQNEAQLEKSRLLSDRFSAERPKGSFSTLEIQRTEQGDSAMYLCASSLGGPLTNQPQHFGDGTRLSIL.

The CDR3 is CSALGVGAHEQYF. The CDR3 DNA is TGCAGCGCCCTTGGGGTGGGGGCCCACGAGCAGTACTTC. This chain uses TRBV29-1 with TRBJ2-7; a possible D gene is TRBD1 (6 bases). Trimming left V 7 bases short and J 5 bases short, with 18 bases between. The CDR3 covers 13 residues. Germline V gives CDR1 SQVTM, CDR2 ANQGSEA.

The J gene is TRBJ2-2, the V gene TRBV9, with D maybe TRBD2 (6 bases). CDR3 length: 17 residues. Germline V CDR1 and CDR2: SGDLS, YYNGEE. V was trimmed by 0 bases and J by 2 bases, leaving 14 bases between them. The CDR3 sequence: CASSVARFGGNTGELFF. CDR3 DNA sequence: TGTGCCAGCAGCGTAGCTCGGTTCGGGGGAAACACCGGGGAGCTGTTTTTT.

The V and J genes are TRBV2 and TRBJ1-1; D ambiguous. Per the germline V gene, CDR1 is SNHLY and CDR2 is FYNNEI. The CDR3 loop spans 14 amino acids. Trimming cost V 7 bases and J 2 bases, with 14 bases left between them. CDR3 loop: CASTLIQENTEAFF. As DNA, the CDR3 is TGTGCCAGCACTTTGATCCAGGAAAACACTGAAGCTTTCTTT.

V usage is TRBV28 and J usage is TRBJ2-5, with a tentative D call TRBD1 (5 bases). The germline V gene has CDR1 MDHEN and CDR2 SYDVKM. The CDR3 is 16 amino acids. The ends were cut back, 2 bases at V and 3 bases at J, with 16 bases in the middle. CDR3 residues: CASSLGAAEREETQYF. DNA of the CDR3: TGTGCCAGCAGTTTAGGGGCAGCCGAGCGCGAAGAGACCCAGTACTTC.

This chain connects TRBV15 to TRBJ2-7; D unclear. The CDR3 has 12 residues. Trimming removed 0 bases at V and 4 bases at J, with 4 bases between. CDR1 and CDR2 (germline): LNHNV, YYDKDF (reference sequence). DNA for the CDR3: TGTGCCACCAGCAGAGATAGATACGAGCAGTACTTC. Translating gives CATSRDRYEQYF.

The chain carries TRBV5-4 and TRBJ2-5; tentative D call: TRBD2 (5 bases). Germline lookup yields CDR1 SGHNT and CDR2 YYREEE (reference sequence). With 1 base removed from V and 3 bases from J, the gap between germline ends came to 7 bases. CDR3 length: 13 residues. CDR3 bases: TGTGCCAGCAGCTTGAGACTAAAAGAGACCCAGTACTTC. Translating it yields CASSLRLKETQYF. Supplemented by reference TRBV5-4 and TRBJ2-5, the full variable domain reads ETGVTQSPTHLIKTRGQQVTLRCSSQSGHNTVSWYQQALGQGPQFIFQYYREEENGRGNFPPRFSGLQFPNYSSELNVNALELDDSALYLCASSLRLKETQYFGPGTRLLVL.